This entry is about one TCR beta chain. The sample comes from a study of blood T cell repertoires in COVID-19. Study background: The United States, Italy and Spain supplied acute and convalescent COVID-19 samples.

The assay was immunoSEQ multiplex PCR, and TCRdb's table has in-frame clones only and misses some. The sample includes about 54,000 clones, 80% to 90% of them seen just once. Germline V lookup: CDR1 SGHNT, CDR2 YENEEA. V trimming: 2 bases; J trimming: 0 bases; junction bases outside the gene matches: 3. This CDR3 region has 17 residues. The receptor's source is a man in his forties or fifties with acute or convalescent COVID-19. The source material was peripheral blood. This chain links TRBV11-3 with TRBJ2-1; 11 positions agree with TRBD2. The CDR3 coding sequence is TGTGCCAGCAGCTTAAGGACTAGCGGGTTCTCCTACAATGAGCAGTTCTTC. The encoded protein is CASSLRTSGFSYNEQFF.